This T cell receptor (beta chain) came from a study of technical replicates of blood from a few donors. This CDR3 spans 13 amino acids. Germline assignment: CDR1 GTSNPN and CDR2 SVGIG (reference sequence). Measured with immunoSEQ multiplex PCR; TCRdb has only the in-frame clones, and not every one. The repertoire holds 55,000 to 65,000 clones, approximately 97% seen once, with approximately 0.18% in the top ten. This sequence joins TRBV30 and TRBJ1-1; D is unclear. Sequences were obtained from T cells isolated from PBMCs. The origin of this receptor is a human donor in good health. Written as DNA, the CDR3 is TGTGGTTTGGATCAGCAGCGGAACACTGAAGCTTTCTTT. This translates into CGLDQQRNTEAFF.